The clone carrying this TCR beta chain appeared many times. Its antigen is not known. The observed sequence ends 3 residues before the CDR3 terminus, with the missing tail filled in from the germline J gene. Patients and controls were mostly of Caucasian heritage. Blood samples were heparinized, roughly 4.5 to 8.5 ml per donor. This record belongs to a study of T cell clonality in common variable immunodeficiency. The CDR3 runs to 14 residues. Germline CDR1 WNHNN, CDR2 SYGVQD (reference sequence). The protocol was immunoSEQ multiplex PCR, while the TCRdb copy is restricted to in-frame clones and leaves out a portion. Found here are some 54,000 clones, no singletons; the ten largest cover about 2%. Broader study findings: Shared TCRbeta clones were fewer between CVID subjects than controls. Authors noted CVID clonality's cause needs subpopulation repertoire sequencing.

The rearrangement joins TRBV10-1 to TRBJ1-1; TRBD1 matches at 7 bases. Sequences were obtained from peripheral blood mononuclear cells. The sequence was obtained from a person between 18 and 70 years old in good health. CDR3 residues: CSRSFQGGNTEAFF. Incomplete CDR3 DNA: TGCTCCCGATCTTTTCAGGGGGGGAACACTGAA.